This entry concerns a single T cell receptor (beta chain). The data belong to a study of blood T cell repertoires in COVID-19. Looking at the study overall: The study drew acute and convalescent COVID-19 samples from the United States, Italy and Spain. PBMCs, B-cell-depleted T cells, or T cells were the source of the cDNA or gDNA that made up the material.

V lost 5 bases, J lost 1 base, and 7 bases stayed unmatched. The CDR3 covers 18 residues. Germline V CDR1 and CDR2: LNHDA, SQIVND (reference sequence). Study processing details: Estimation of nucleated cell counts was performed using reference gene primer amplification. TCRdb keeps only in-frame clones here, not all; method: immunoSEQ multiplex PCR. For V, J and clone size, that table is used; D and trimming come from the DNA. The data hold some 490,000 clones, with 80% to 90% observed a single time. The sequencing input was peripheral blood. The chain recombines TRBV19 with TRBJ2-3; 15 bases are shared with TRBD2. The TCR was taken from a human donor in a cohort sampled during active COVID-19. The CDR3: CASSVGLAGGPGTDTQYF. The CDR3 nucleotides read TGTGCCAGTAGTGTAGGACTAGCGGGAGGGCCTGGCACAGATACGCAGTATTTT.